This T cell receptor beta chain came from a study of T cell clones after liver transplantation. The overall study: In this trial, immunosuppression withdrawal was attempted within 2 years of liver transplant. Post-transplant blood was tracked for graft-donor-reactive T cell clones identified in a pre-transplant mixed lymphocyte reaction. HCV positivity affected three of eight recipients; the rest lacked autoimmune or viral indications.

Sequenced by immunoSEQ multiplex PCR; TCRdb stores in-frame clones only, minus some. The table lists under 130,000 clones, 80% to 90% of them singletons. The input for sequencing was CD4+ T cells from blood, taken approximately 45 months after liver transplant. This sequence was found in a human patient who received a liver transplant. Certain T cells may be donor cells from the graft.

The CDR3 loop is CASSFGDRGKSQETQYF. Written as DNA, the CDR3 is TGTGCCAGCAGCTTTGGGGACAGGGGTAAAAGCCAAGAGACCCAGTACTTC. This sequence joins TRBV7-2 and TRBJ2-5; 10 bases line up with TRBD1. CDR3 size: 17 residues. Germline V gives CDR1 SGHTA, CDR2 FQGNSA. V lost 3 bases and J lost 1; bases outside the gene matches: 8. The whole variable domain, remainder taken from reference TRBV7-2 and TRBJ2-5, is GAGVSQSPSNKVTEKGKDVELRCDPISGHTALYWYRQSLGQGLEFLIYFQGNSAPDKSGLPSDRFSAERTGGSVSTLTIQRTQQEDSAVYLCASSFGDRGKSQETQYFGPGTRLLVL.